The present TCR beta chain was sequenced within a study of breast tumors, draining lymph nodes, adjacent tissues. Germline-derived CDR1 and CDR2 are KGHDR and SFDVKD. This CDR3 is built from 14 residues. Overall study results and limits: The data were judged consistent with most tumor T cells coming from lymph node and expanding in tumor. Tumors had less TCR diversity than lymph nodes, more than nontumor tissue.

Comment on this clonotype: Its antigen is undetermined. The junction shows a germline mismatch at one end, possibly a read error.

TCRdb processed the multiplex PCR reads anew with MiXCR; each CDR3 protein has one entry. The profile covers about 15,000 distinct CDR3 sequences, with about 45% appearing a single time and about 14% taken by the ten largest. Sequences were obtained from tumor-adjacent breast tissue. The TCR originated in a female donor with breast cancer. Some clones in this sample may be carry-over from other donors' samples. The V and J genes are TRBV24-1 and TRBJ2-5; D might be TRBD1 (7 bases). The CDR3 region has the DNA TGTGCCACCAGTGAGGGGGGACAGAGAGAGACCCCGTACTTC. It codes for CATSEGGQRETPYF.